The 21 T cell receptor beta chains given below trace back to one sample, sequenced in a study of shared clonotypes between healthy human individuals. Profiled with immunoSEQ multiplex PCR; TCRdb holds only in-frame clones, not every one. The sample has 490,000 or so clones, roughly four fifths seen once. The source material was PBMCs. These receptors were obtained from a woman aged 40 to 50 in good health. Some clones in this sample may be carry-over from other donors' samples.

This clone has more than one count but fewer than ten. V is TRBV6-1 and J is TRBJ1-5; D is undetermined. This CDR3 is built from 16 residues. CDR1 is MNHNS, CDR2 SASEGT, per germline. V was cut by 2 bases and J by 3 bases, with 14 bases left in between. The DNA of the CDR3 is TGTGCCAGCAGTGAACCGGAGACGGGGTTCAATCAGCCCCAGCATTTT. Its translation is CASSEPETGFNQPQHF.

This clone was seen many times. Other DNA sequences in this specimen translate into the identical CDR3. The V and J genes are TRBV9 and TRBJ2-5; tentatively, D is TRBD1 or TRBD2 (6 bases each). V gave up 1 base and J gave up 7 bases, with 20 bases separating them. Germline V CDR1 and CDR2: SGDLS, YYNGEE. The CDR3 sequence is 16 residues long. CDR3: CASSVRSGGGDPTQYF. CDR3 DNA sequence: TGTGCCAGCAGCGTAAGATCCGGGGGCGGTGACCCGACCCAGTACTTC.

This sequence joins TRBV5-1 and TRBJ2-1; D is undetermined. In germline, CDR1 is SGHRS, CDR2 YFSETQ. The CDR3 consists of 12 residues. The germline V and J ends were trimmed by 0 bases and 7 bases, with 5 bases remaining between them. The CDR3 reads CASSLALNEQFF. The DNA for the CDR3 is TGCGCCAGCAGCTTGGCGCTTAATGAGCAGTTCTTC.

This clone came up many times. In the same sample, other DNA sequences code for this CDR3. This sequence joins TRBV25-1 and TRBJ1-1; D is possibly TRBD1 (5 bases). The CDR3 contains 15 residues. From germline, CDR1 is MGHDK and CDR2 SYGVNS. V was shortened by 1 base and J by 5 bases, with 14 bases between the two germline ends. The CDR3 sequence is CASSELQGVGTEAFF. CDR3 bases: TGTGCCAGCAGTGAATTGCAGGGTGTAGGAACTGAAGCTTTCTTT.

This sequence joins TRBV7-9 and TRBJ2-7; D perhaps matches TRBD2 (6 bases). Trimming stripped 5 bases from V and 1 base from J, with 15 bases between. The germline V gene has CDR1 SEHNR and CDR2 FQNEAQ (reference sequence). The CDR3 has 15 amino acids. For the CDR3, the DNA is TGTGCCAGCAGCCAAGGTCAGGACTATTCCTACGAGCAGTACTTC. It specifies CASSQGQDYSYEQYF.

The rearrangement joins TRBV15 to TRBJ1-3; D is uncertain. This CDR3 has 12 residues. CDR1 LNHNV and CDR2 YYDKDF come from the germline V gene (reference sequence). The germline V and J ends were trimmed by 3 bases and 0 bases, with 0 bases remaining between them. CDR3 amino acids: CATSSSGNTIYF. CDR3 DNA sequence: TGTGCCACCAGCAGCTCTGGAAACACCATATATTTT. Looking up the rest from reference TRBV15 and TRBJ1-3 gives the full variable domain: DAMVIQNPRYQVTQFGKPVTLSCSQTLNHNVMYWYQQKSSQAPKLLFHYYDKDFNNEADTPDNFQSRRPNTSFCFLDIRSPGLGDTAMYLCATSSSGNTIYFGEGSWLTVV.

In regard to this clone: One base away lies a much larger clone, so this may be a sequencing read error. The J gene is TRBJ2-1, the V gene TRBV11-1, with 8 bases identical to TRBD2. Trimming cost V 2 bases and J 6 bases; bases outside gene matches: 3. CDR1 SGHAT and CDR2 FQDESV come from the germline V gene (reference sequence). There are 14 residues in the CDR3. CDR3 coding DNA: TGTGCCAGCAGCTTACCAGCGGGAGTCAATGAGCAGTTCTTC. It is translated as CASSLPAGVNEQFF.

Comments on this clone: Other DNA sequences within the sample encode an identical CDR3. This chain joins TRBV2 and TRBJ1-5; D remains ambiguous. This CDR3 has 13 amino acids. The germline V gene encodes CDR1 SNHLY and CDR2 FYNNEI. Trimming shortened V by 4 bases and J by 4 bases, and 8 bases separated the two germline ends. CDR3 in DNA: TGTGCCAGCAGTGGGCAGACTAATCAGCCCCAGCATTTT. The encoded protein is CASSGQTNQPQHF.

A few counts support this clone. V and J are TRBV19 and TRBJ2-7; a possible D gene is TRBD2 (5 bases). The CDR3 runs 13 residues. The V gene lost 4 bases and the J gene lost 4 bases, with 11 bases spanning the gap. In germline, CDR1 is LNHDA, CDR2 SQIVND (reference sequence). This CDR3 reads CASSTRTSYEQYF. Written as DNA, the CDR3 is TGTGCCAGTAGTACTCGGACTTCGTACGAGCAGTACTTC.

This clone appeared a single time. The V gene is TRBV9, the J gene TRBJ2-1; 8 bases match TRBD2. CDR3 length: 14 residues. Unmatched junction bases numbered 1, after V lost 0 bases and J lost 5 bases. Per germline, CDR1 SGDLS and CDR2 YYNGEE. This CDR3 reads CASSVEGLDNEQFF. In DNA, the CDR3 is TGTGCCAGCAGCGTAGAGGGACTAGACAATGAGCAGTTCTTC.

V gene TRBV28 combines with J gene TRBJ2-7, with TRBD1 matching over 12 bases. Germline V gene sequence: CDR1 MDHEN, CDR2 SYDVKM. Trimming removed 6 bases from V and 3 bases from J; junction bases left unmatched: 9. This CDR3 has 16 amino acids. The CDR3 reads CASRRDRGQGFYEQYF. The CDR3 bases are TGTGCCAGCAGACGGGACAGGGGGCAAGGGTTCTACGAGCAGTACTTC.

The J gene is TRBJ2-5, the V gene TRBV5-6; 10 bases map to TRBD2. In germline, CDR1 is SGHDT, CDR2 YYEEEE. The CDR3 spans 16 residues. V lost 1 base and J lost 1; bases outside the gene matches: 4. The CDR3 spells CASSLPSGSGQETQYF. CDR3 coding DNA: TGTGCCAGCAGCTTGCCTAGCGGGAGTGGCCAAGAGACCCAGTACTTC.

This rearrangement joins TRBV28 to TRBJ2-3; TRBD2 matches 10 bases. V trimming: 7 bases; J trimming: 5 bases; junction bases outside the gene matches: 15. Germline CDR1 is MDHEN and CDR2 is SYDVKM. The CDR3 is 17 amino acids. DNA of the CDR3: TGTGCCAGCACGCCACTAGCGGGAAACCCCGTAGAAGATACGCAGTATTTT. This translates into CASTPLAGNPVEDTQYF.

A few counts support this clone. V gene TRBV5-1 combines with J gene TRBJ2-1; 11 nucleotides match TRBD2. The CDR3 covers 15 residues. Germline CDR1 reads SGHRS; CDR2 reads YFSETQ. Germline trimming cut 3 bases from V and 5 bases from J; bases unmatched to any gene: 4. CDR3 protein: CASSYIAGGNNEQFF. The CDR3 nucleotides read TGCGCCAGCAGCTATATAGCGGGGGGGAACAATGAGCAGTTCTTC. The full variable domain, in which reference TRBV5-1 and TRBJ2-1 provide the parts outside the CDR3, is KAGVTQTPRYLIKTRGQQVTLSCSPISGHRSVSWYQQTPGQGLQFLFEYFSETQRNKGNFPGRFSGRQFSNSRSEMNVSTLELGDSALYLCASSYIAGGNNEQFFGPGTRLTVL.

The gene calls are TRBV27 and TRBJ1-2; TRBD1 might be the D (5 bases). Trimming took 2 bases from V and 4 from J, leaving 11 bases between them. The length of the CDR3 is 14 residues. CDR1 and CDR2 from the germline V gene are MNHEY and SMNVEV (reference sequence). This chain's CDR3 is CASSLMAGLYGYTF. The CDR3 region has the DNA TGTGCCAGCAGTTTAATGGCAGGGCTCTATGGCTACACCTTC.

The genes are TRBV5-1 and TRBJ2-1; TRBD2 is a possible D gene (5 bases). This CDR3 is 15 amino acids long. V was pared by 3 bases and J by 0 bases, with 10 bases between. CDR1 is SGHRS and CDR2 is YFSETQ in the germline V gene. The CDR3 loop reads CASSWRSSSYNEQFF. The CDR3 bases are TGCGCCAGCAGCTGGAGGTCCAGCTCCTACAATGAGCAGTTCTTC.

This chain links TRBV25-1 with TRBJ1-4, with D hard to call. Germline V CDR1 and CDR2: MGHDK, SYGVNS. The V and J ends lost 5 bases and 3 bases respectively, with 10 bases between them. The CDR3 is made up of 14 amino acids. Written as DNA, the CDR3 is TGTGCCAGCAGTATACGCAGCTCTAATGAAAAACTGTTTTTT. It codes for CASSIRSSNEKLFF.

Worth noting for this clone: A much more abundant neighbour one base away suggests this may be a read error. The rearrangement links TRBV30 to TRBJ1-6; possibly TRBD1 for D (6 bases). The CDR3 is made up of 14 amino acids. Per the germline V gene, CDR1 is GTSNPN and CDR2 is SVGIG (reference sequence). This CDR3 is CAWLQGSYNTPLHF. The DNA of the CDR3 is TGTGCCTGGCTACAGGGATCCTATAATACACCCCTCCACTTT.

The V gene is TRBV28, the J gene TRBJ1-2, with D maybe TRBD1 (6 bases). The CDR3 covers 11 residues. Germline lookup yields CDR1 MDHEN and CDR2 SYDVKM. V lost 5 bases to trimming and J lost 7 bases, with 8 bases between them. CDR3 coding DNA: TGTGCCAGCAGTAACAGGGTTGGCTACACCTTC. This gives the protein CASSNRVGYTF.

CDR3 sequence reads: CASSRHPGQGEPQHF. The CDR3 DNA follows: TGTGCCAGCTCACGGCACCCGGGACAGGGAGAGCCCCAGCATTTT. The rearrangement joins TRBV18 to TRBJ1-5; 9 bases line up with TRBD1. This CDR3 contains 15 residues. After removal of 4 bases from V and 8 bases from J, the junction contained 9 bases not matched to a gene. Germline CDR1 reads KGHSH; CDR2 reads LQKENI.

The V and J genes are TRBV7-2 and TRBJ1-1; D might be TRBD1 (5 bases). Germline V gene sequence: CDR1 SGHTA, CDR2 FQGNSA. This CDR3 is built from 13 residues. V was pared by 1 base and J by 8 bases, with 11 bases between. The CDR3 region is CASSLVGGNEAFF. Here the CDR3 DNA reads TGTGCCAGCAGCTTAGTTGGGGGGAACGAAGCTTTCTTT. Complete variable domain (other parts from reference TRBV7-2 and TRBJ1-1): GAGVSQSPSNKVTEKGKDVELRCDPISGHTALYWYRQSLGQGLEFLIYFQGNSAPDKSGLPSDRFSAERTGGSVSTLTIQRTQQEDSAVYLCASSLVGGNEAFFGQGTRLTVV.